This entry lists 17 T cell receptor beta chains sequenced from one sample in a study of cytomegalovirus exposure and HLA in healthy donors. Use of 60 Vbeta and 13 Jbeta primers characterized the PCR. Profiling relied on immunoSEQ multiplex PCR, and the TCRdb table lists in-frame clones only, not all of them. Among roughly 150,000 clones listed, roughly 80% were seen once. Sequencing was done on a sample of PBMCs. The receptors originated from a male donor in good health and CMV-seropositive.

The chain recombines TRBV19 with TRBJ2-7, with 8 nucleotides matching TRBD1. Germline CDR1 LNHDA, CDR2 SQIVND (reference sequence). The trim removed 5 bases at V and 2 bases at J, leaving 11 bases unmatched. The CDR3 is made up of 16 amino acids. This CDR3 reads CASSPSTGDYAYEQYF. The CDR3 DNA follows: TGTGCCAGTAGTCCCTCGACAGGGGATTACGCCTACGAGCAGTACTTC.

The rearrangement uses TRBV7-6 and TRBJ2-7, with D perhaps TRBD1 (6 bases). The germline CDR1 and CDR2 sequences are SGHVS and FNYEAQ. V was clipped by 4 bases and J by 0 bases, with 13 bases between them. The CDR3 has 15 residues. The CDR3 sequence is CASSSGQISSYEQYF. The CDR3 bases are TGTGCCAGCAGCTCCGGACAGATCAGCTCCTACGAGCAGTACTTC.

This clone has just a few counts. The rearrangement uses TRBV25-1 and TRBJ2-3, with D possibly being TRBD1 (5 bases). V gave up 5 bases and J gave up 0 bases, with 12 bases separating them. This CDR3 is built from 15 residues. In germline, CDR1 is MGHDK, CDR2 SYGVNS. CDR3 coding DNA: TGTGCCAGCAGTCATATAAGGGGTAGCACAGATACGCAGTATTTT. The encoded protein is CASSHIRGSTDTQYF.

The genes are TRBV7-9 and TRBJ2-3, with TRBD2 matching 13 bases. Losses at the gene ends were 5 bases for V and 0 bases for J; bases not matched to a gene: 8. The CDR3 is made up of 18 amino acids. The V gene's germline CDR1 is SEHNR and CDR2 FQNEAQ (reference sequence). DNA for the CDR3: TGTGCCAGCAGCCGACTAGCGGGGGGCCCGCCAAGCACAGATACGCAGTATTTT. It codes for CASSRLAGGPPSTDTQYF. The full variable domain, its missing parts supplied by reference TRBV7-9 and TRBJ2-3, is DTGVSQNPRHKITKRGQNVTFRCDPISEHNRLYWYRQTLGQGPEFLTYFQNEAQLEKSRLLSDRFSAERPKGSFSTLEIQRTEQGDSAMYLCASSRLAGGPPSTDTQYFGPGTRLTVL.

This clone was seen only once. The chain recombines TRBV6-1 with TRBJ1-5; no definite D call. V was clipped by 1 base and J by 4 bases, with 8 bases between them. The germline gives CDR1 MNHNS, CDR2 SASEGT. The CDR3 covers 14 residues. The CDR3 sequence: CASSEGTGNQPQHF. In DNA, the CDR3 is TGTGCCAGCAGTGAAGGGACGGGGAATCAGCCCCAGCATTTT.

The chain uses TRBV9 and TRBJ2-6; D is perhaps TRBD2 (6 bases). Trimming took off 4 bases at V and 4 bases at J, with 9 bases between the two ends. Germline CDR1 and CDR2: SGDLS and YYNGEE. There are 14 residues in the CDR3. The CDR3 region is CASSTRGGANVLTF. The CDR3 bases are TGTGCCAGCAGCACCCGGGGGGGGGCCAACGTCCTGACTTTC.

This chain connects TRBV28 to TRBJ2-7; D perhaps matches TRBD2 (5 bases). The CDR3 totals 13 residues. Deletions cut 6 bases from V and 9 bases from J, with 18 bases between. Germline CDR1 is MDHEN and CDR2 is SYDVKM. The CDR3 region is CASSQVVGEGQYF. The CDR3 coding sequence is TGTGCCAGCAGCCAGGTGGTCGGGGAAGGGCAGTACTTC.

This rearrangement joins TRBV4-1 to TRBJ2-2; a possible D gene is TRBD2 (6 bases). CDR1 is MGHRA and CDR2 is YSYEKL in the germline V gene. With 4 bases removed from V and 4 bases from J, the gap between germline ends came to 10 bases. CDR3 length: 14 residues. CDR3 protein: CASSPAGLTGELFF. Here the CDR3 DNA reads TGCGCCAGCAGCCCGGCGGGGCTCACCGGGGAGCTGTTTTTT.

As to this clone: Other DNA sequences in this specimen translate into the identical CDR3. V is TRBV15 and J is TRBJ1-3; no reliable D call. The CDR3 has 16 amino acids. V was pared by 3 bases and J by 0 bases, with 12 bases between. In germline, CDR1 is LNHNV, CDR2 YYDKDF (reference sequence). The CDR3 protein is CATSSRQAFSGNTIYF. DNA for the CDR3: TGTGCCACCAGCAGCAGGCAGGCGTTCTCTGGAAACACCATATATTTT.

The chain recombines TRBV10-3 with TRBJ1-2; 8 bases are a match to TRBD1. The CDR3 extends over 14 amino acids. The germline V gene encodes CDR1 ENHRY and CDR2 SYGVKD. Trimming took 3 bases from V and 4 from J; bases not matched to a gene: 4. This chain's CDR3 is CAISEAGGIYGYTF. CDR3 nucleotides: TGTGCCATCAGTGAAGCAGGGGGCATCTATGGCTACACCTTC.

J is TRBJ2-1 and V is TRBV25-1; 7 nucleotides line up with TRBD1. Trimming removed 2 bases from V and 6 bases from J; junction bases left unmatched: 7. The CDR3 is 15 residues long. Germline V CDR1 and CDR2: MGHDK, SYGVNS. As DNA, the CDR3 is TGTGCCAGCAGTGAAGTGAGGACAGGATCCAATGAGCAGTTCTTC. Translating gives CASSEVRTGSNEQFF.

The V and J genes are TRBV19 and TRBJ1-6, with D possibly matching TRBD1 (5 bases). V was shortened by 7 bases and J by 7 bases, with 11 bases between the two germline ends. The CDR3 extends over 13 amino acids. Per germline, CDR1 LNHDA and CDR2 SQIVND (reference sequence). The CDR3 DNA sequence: TGTGCCAGTAACTGGAGGGGCAATTCACCCCTCCACTTT. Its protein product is CASNWRGNSPLHF.

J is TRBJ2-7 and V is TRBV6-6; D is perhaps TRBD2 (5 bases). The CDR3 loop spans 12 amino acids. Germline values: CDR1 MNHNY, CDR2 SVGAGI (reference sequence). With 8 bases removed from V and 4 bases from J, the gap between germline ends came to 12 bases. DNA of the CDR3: TGTGCCAGCCGGGGTTTAGGGTACGAGCAGTACTTC. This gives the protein CASRGLGYEQYF.

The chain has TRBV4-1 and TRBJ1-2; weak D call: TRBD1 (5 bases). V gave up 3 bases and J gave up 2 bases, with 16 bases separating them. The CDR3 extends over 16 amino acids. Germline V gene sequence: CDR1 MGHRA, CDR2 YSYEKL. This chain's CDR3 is CASSHPPRTPNYGYTF. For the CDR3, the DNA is TGCGCCAGCAGCCACCCCCCTCGGACACCCAACTATGGCTACACCTTC.

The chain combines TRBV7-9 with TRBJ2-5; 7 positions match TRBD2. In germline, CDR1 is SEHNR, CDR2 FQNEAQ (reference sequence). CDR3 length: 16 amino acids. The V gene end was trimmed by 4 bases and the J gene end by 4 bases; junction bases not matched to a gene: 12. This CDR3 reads CASSSKASSGGETQYF. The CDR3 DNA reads TGTGCCAGCAGCTCCAAAGCATCTAGCGGAGGAGAGACCCAGTACTTC.

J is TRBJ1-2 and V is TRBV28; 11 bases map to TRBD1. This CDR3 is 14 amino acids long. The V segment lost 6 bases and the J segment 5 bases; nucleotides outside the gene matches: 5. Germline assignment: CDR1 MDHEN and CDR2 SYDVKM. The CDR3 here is CASRGTGGEYGYTF. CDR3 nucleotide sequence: TGTGCCAGCAGGGGGACAGGGGGAGAATATGGCTACACCTTC.

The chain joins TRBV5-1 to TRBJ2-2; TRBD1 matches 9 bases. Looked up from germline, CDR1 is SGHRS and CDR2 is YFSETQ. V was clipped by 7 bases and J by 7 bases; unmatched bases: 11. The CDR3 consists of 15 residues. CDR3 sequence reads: CASSAGTGLDGELFF. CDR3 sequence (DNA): TGCGCCAGCTCCGCCGGGACAGGGCTAGACGGGGAGCTGTTTTTT.